Below, 8 T cell receptor beta chains from the same sample are listed, as sequenced in a study of blood T cell repertoires in COVID-19. Produced via immunoSEQ multiplex PCR; TCRdb's table is partial and in-frame only. Among 150,000 to 200,000 clones listed, approximately 85% were seen once. Sequencing was done on a sample of PBMCs or T cells enriched from blood (not recorded which). These TCRs come from a woman aged 18-35 years who had recovered from COVID-19.

This chain connects TRBV2 to TRBJ1-1; D possibly corresponds to TRBD1 (6 bases). Germline V gene sequence: CDR1 SNHLY, CDR2 FYNNEI. V dropped 6 bases and J dropped 0 bases, with 11 bases sitting between them. This CDR3 region has 14 residues. CDR3 in DNA: TGTGCCAGCAGCGCAGGGGTCATGAACACTGAAGCTTTCTTT. Its translation: CASSAGVMNTEAFF.

A single count supports this clone. Here the CDR3 reads CASSTRVATNEKLFF. The DNA for the CDR3 is TGTGCCAGCTCTACTCGAGTTGCAACTAATGAAAAACTGTTTTTT. V is TRBV18 and J is TRBJ1-4; no reliable D call. The CDR3 has 15 amino acids. Germline values: CDR1 KGHSH, CDR2 LQKENI. Trimming left V 6 bases short and J 0 bases short, with 11 bases between.

The V gene is TRBV30, the J gene TRBJ2-7; 7 bases are a match to TRBD2. The CDR3 consists of 12 residues. In germline, CDR1 is GTSNPN, CDR2 SVGIG (reference sequence). The V gene end was trimmed by 7 bases and the J gene end by 0 bases; junction bases not matched to a gene: 3. For the CDR3, the DNA is TGTGCCTACGGGGGGACCTCCTACGAGCAGTACTTC. Translation gives CAYGGTSYEQYF.

The V and J genes are TRBV30 and TRBJ1-2, with a weak D call TRBD1 (5 bases). From germline, CDR1 is GTSNPN and CDR2 SVGIG (reference sequence). Trimming cost V 4 bases and J 2 bases, with 11 bases left between them. The CDR3 loop spans 13 amino acids. CDR3: CAWMEGMNYGYTF. CDR3 DNA sequence: TGTGCCTGGATGGAGGGGATGAACTATGGCTACACCTTC.

The chain links TRBV19 to TRBJ1-1; TRBD1 agrees at 10 bases. CDR1 is LNHDA, CDR2 SQIVND, per germline (reference sequence). The CDR3 is 15 amino acids. The trim removed 4 bases at V and 5 bases at J, leaving 7 bases unmatched. CDR3 amino acids: CASSTVDRGETEAFF. Written as DNA, the CDR3 is TGTGCCAGTAGTACAGTGGACAGGGGGGAGACTGAAGCTTTCTTT.

The genes are TRBV27 and TRBJ1-2; TRBD1 agrees at 7 bases. The length of the CDR3 is 14 residues. Germline CDR1 reads MNHEY; CDR2 reads SMNVEV (reference sequence). The J segment lost 4 bases and the V segment lost 3 bases, leaving 5 bases of the junction unmatched. The CDR3 DNA reads TGTGCCAGCAGTTTGACCCAGGGGGGCTATGGCTACACCTTC. Protein: CASSLTQGGYGYTF.

This rearrangement joins TRBV3-1 (or the pseudogene TRBV3-2) to TRBJ2-5; D gene uncertain. CDR3 size: 14 residues. V was trimmed by 0 bases and J by 4 bases, leaving 9 bases between them. The germline CDR1 and CDR2 sequences are LGHDT and YNNKEL (reference sequence). CDR3 sequence (DNA): TGTGCCAGCAGCCAAGACGCCAGACTAGAGACCCAGTACTTC. It codes for CASSQDARLETQYF.

J is TRBJ1-1 and V is TRBV5-4; tentatively, D is TRBD1 (5 bases). CDR1 is SGHNT, CDR2 YYREEE, per germline (reference sequence). This CDR3 region has 16 residues. Trimming removed 1 base from V and 3 bases from J, with 16 bases in between. The CDR3 nucleotides are TGTGCCAGCAGCTTGCATCGGGGGGGAATTCACACTGAAGCTTTCTTT. Translation: CASSLHRGGIHTEAFF.